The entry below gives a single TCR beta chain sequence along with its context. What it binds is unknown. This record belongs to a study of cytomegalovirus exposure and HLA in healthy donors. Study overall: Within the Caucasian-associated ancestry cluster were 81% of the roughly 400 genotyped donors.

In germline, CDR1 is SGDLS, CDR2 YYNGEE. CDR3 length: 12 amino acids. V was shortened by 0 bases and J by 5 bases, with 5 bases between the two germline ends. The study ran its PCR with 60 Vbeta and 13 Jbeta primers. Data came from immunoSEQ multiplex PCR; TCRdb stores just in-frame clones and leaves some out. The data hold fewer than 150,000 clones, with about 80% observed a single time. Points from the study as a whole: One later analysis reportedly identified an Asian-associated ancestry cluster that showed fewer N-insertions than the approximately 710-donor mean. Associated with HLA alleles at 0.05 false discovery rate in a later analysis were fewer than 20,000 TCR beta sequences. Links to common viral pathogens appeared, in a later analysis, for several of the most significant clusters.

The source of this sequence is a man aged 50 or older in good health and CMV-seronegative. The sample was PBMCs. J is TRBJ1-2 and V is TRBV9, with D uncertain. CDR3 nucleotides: TGTGCCAGCAGCGTAGGGCAGTATGGCTACACCTTC. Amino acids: CASSVGQYGYTF. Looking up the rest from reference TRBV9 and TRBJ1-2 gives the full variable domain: DSGVTQTPKHLITATGQRVTLRCSPRSGDLSVYWYQQSLDQGLQFLIQYYNGEERAKGNILERFSAQQFPDLHSELNLSSLELGDSALYFCASSVGQYGYTFGSGTRLTVV.